The text below deals with one T cell receptor beta chain. Its binding antigen is unknown. Within one base of it there is no much larger clone, and no base qualities were kept. Sequences ENHRY (CDR1) and SYGVKD (CDR2) are obtained from the germline V gene. The CDR3 starts with the cysteine, ends with the phenylalanine, and has 17 residues. Only the CDR3 DNA is retained, 51 bases long and in frame from the first base. V was cut back by 2 bases and J by 0 bases, leaving a gap of 14 bases between them. The time point label for this specimen denotes: baseline before first vaccination. Vaccinee samples came from UK trials COV001 and COV002, including a single-blind randomized controlled phase 2/3 trial of AZD1222 (ChAdOx1 nCoV-19) in healthy adults. For TCRbeta chain sequencing, PBMC samples were collected from trial participants at day 0 and at day 28 after the second dose. The CDR3 regions of human TCRbeta chains were subjected to immunosequencing. Concerning the study's data processing: Repertoire TCRs were matched against a reference library of SARS-CoV-2-specific TCRs generated with the MIRA antigen-specificity platform. Breadth was defined as the fraction of unique TCRs that were SARS-CoV-2-associated. Depth was defined as the fraction of total T cells that were SARS-CoV-2-associated. Using the MIRA data, every spike-specific TCR was mapped to the spike region that the TCR reacted to and assigned to either a CD4 or a CD8 class. Log10-transformed breadth and depth values were compared by one-way ANOVA with Sidak's multiple comparisons tests. TCRdb holds this immuneACCESS table with in-frame rearrangements only. Some clones are missing; in checked studies, unresolved V genes explain under half, and the rest has no known cause. V and J calls plus clone size are reproduced from that table; the DNA served to infer D and trimming. This sample comprises tens of thousands of clones, 80% to 85% of them detected only once. The ten largest clones capture 9.5% to 10% of the sample.

This specimen belongs to a study of T cell responses to AZD1222 COVID-19 vaccine (dated by TCRdb to 2020 to 2022). Regarding the complete study: AZD1222 recipients whose second dose came at about 4 weeks and those whose second dose came at about 12 weeks were combined into one group, since spike-specific TCR depth and breadth did not differ between the two schedules. A total of under 250 trial participants underwent TCR sequencing, of whom some 200 had received two doses of AZD1222 and some 26 had received two doses of the MenACWY control vaccine. Trial participants were enrolled by age into subgroups of 18-55, 56-69 and 70-plus years, and about 150, 27 and 61 TCR-sequenced participants, respectively, were included in these subgroups.

What the authors observed across the whole study: The 56-69-year group was small, and its depth increase did not reach significance, likely because of low power. CD4 TCRs associated with the vaccine covered the entire spike protein, and the dominant responses were in regions 160-218 and 743-854. Because no samples from the day 14 peak response were available, repertoires could be characterized only after the peak T cell response. Nearly half of unique spike-specific TCRs reportedly recognized epitopes outside regions mutated in the B.1.351 and B.1.1.7 variants. A significant rise in spike-specific TCR breadth and depth was observed after two AZD1222 doses relative to day 0 and relative to MenACWY recipients. Conclusions about previously exposed vaccinees were limited because only a handful of AZD1222 recipients were SARS-CoV-2 seropositive at baseline. Participants were mostly white British and included more females than males, and it was suggested by the authors that clonal diversity may have been underestimated.

The V gene is TRBV10-3 and the J gene is TRBJ1-3; the D gene is perhaps TRBD1, from 5 matching bases. The sample here was peripheral blood, taken on day 0 of AZD1222 vaccination. The source of this sequence is an adult in good health. The DNA sequence is given as TGTGCCATCAGTGAGACGTTGGACACAACCTCTGGAAACACCATATATTTT. Its protein reads: CAISETLDTTSGNTIYF.